This entry concerns a single TCR beta chain. It has no known antigen specificity. Per-base quality was not reported, and no clone a single base away is much larger than it. TCR beta CDR3 regions were amplified from genomic DNA with the immunoSEQ v3 hsTCRB kit using bias-controlled multiplex PCR. An Illumina NextSeq 500 was used to sequence the TCR libraries, reaching 2 million or so read pairs at survey level or roughly 5-6.5 million at deep level. In the source study's methods: The immunoSEQ Analyzer software assigned V, D and J genes, filtered out non-productive sequences, and reported clonality. To compare repertoires between infused TIL and blood, productive Simpson clonality was used along with the Morisita overlap index of productive TRB rearrangements. Absolute clonotype counts in blood were estimated as lymphocyte count times CD3+ fraction times the clone's productive frequency. Entries here come from immuneACCESS through TCRdb and include only in-frame sequences with V and J called. Some clones fail to appear in such tables; in the studies checked, an unresolved V gene covers under half of the shortfall, and the cause of the remainder is unknown. That table gives V, J and clone size, and the DNA gave D and trimming. The sample yields about 45,000 clones; roughly 85% were counted once. More than 13% of the sample is held by the ten biggest clonotypes.

This specimen belongs to a study of TIL therapy for anti-PD-1-resistant metastatic lung cancer (dated by TCRdb to the early 2020s). Turning to the overall study: Before any PD-1/PD-L1 blockade was given, tumors were harvested, nivolumab was then administered, and patients who progressed went on to receive lymphodepletion, an infusion of expanded TIL, and IL-2. Enrolled patients had a median age of around 50 years (range about 35-80) and a median tumor PD-L1 proportion score of less than 7%. Most of the cohort had lung adenocarcinoma, a handful of tumors were EGFR-mutant and two were ALK-rearranged, and half of the patients were current or former smokers. Across the cohort, whole-exome sequencing showed a median non-synonymous tumor mutation burden of approximately 1.5 mutations per megabase. T cell receptor beta sequencing of tumor and peripheral blood was used to follow clonotypes across the tumor, the expanded TIL product and serial blood samples. The paper's findings and limits, for the study overall: Because the cohort was highly selected, with more treatment-naive, never-smoker and oncogene-addicted patients than is typical, generalizability is limited. The baseline peripheral repertoire was partially replaced by infused TIL clonotypes, which then decayed over months, and no apparent association between persistence and response was found. The study protocol defined all tumor marker inferences as exploratory.

The sample's time point label is to be understood as: pre-treatment sample, taken before nivolumab and TIL therapy. Adults with stage 4 NSCLC were enrolled from October 2017 to early 2020 in a dual-center phase I trial. Samples were obtained from a single-arm, open-label phase I trial in which tumor-infiltrating lymphocyte therapy with nivolumab was evaluated in advanced non-small cell lung cancer. Blood mononuclear cells were isolated from EDTA tubes by Ficoll gradient and were snap-frozen as pellets, and DNA was extracted with a Qiagen mini-prep kit. The CDR3 measures 15 amino acids from cysteine to phenylalanine. Only CDR3 DNA is held: 45 bases, read in frame from base 1. The germline V end is reduced by 0 bases and the J end by 5 bases; junction bases left unmatched: 2. The germline V gene gives CDR1 as SGHRS and CDR2 as YFSETQ.

The TCR comes from an older man with non-small cell lung cancer. The sample in question was blood, obtained at baseline. The chain is made from TRBV5-1 and TRBJ1-6, with 7 middle bases fitting TRBD1. The DNA sequence is given as TGCGCCAGCAGCTTGGGGACAGGAGATAATTCACCCCTCCACTTT. This gives the protein CASSLGTGDNSPLHF.